The 8 T cell receptor beta chains below were found in one sample sequenced in a study of blood T cell repertoires in COVID-19. Measured with immunoSEQ multiplex PCR; TCRdb has only the in-frame clones, and not every one. Of over 250,000 clones in the sample, 83% were seen once. Sequenced material: peripheral blood. The receptors were gathered from a woman in her forties or fifties who had recovered from COVID-19.

The chain uses TRBV11-3 and TRBJ1-1, with 7 bases identical to TRBD1. After removal of 7 bases from V and 7 bases from J, the junction contained 9 bases not matched to a gene. This CDR3 contains 13 residues. Germline loops: CDR1 SGHNT, CDR2 YENEEA. CDR3 region: CASKGLRDSEAFF. The CDR3 DNA is TGTGCCAGCAAAGGGTTAAGGGACAGTGAAGCTTTCTTT.

The chain links TRBV5-1 to TRBJ2-7, with 15 positions matching TRBD2. The CDR3 contains 16 residues. Unmatched junction bases numbered 8, after V lost 3 bases and J lost 7 bases. The germline CDR1 and CDR2 sequences are SGHRS and YFSETQ. CDR3 coding DNA: TGCGCCAGCAGCTCCGGGACTAGCGGGGGGCCTGGAGAGCAGTACTTC. As protein: CASSSGTSGGPGEQYF.

The chain recombines TRBV7-9 with TRBJ2-3; D is uncertain. With 1 base removed from V and 7 bases from J, the gap between germline ends came to 9 bases. The CDR3 consists of 13 residues. Germline V gene lookup returns CDR1 SEHNR and CDR2 FQNEAQ (reference sequence). CDR3 in DNA: TGTGCCAGCAGCTTAGTGCAGGCATATACGCAGTATTTT. Protein product: CASSLVQAYTQYF.

J is TRBJ2-1 and V is TRBV5-1; 10 bases are a match to TRBD2. This CDR3 spans 15 amino acids. Germline assignment: CDR1 SGHRS and CDR2 YFSETQ. J gave up 5 bases and V 2 bases, and 4 bases lay outside the gene matches. Written as DNA, the CDR3 is TGCGCCAGCAGCTTATCGCTAGCGGGGGACAATGAGCAGTTCTTC. Translation: CASSLSLAGDNEQFF.

The chain links TRBV29-1 to TRBJ1-1, with D possibly TRBD1 on 5 matching bases. Germline CDR1 SQVTM, CDR2 ANQGSEA. Trimming stripped 0 bases from V and 3 bases from J, with 14 bases between. The CDR3 is 15 amino acids. CDR3 nucleotides: TGCAGCGTTGAAGATGGGGCAGGGAGGGACACTGAAGCTTTCTTT. This translates into CSVEDGAGRDTEAFF.

This sequence joins TRBV9 and TRBJ1-6; D is ambiguous. CDR1 and CDR2 (germline): SGDLS, YYNGEE. The CDR3 runs 17 residues. Trimming removed 0 bases from V and 5 bases from J, with 15 bases in between. The CDR3 nucleotides are TGTGCCAGCAGCGTAGTGGGCAGGCCGAGCCATAATTCACCCCTCCACTTT. It is translated as CASSVVGRPSHNSPLHF. Using reference TRBV9 and TRBJ1-6 for the parts outside the CDR3, the full variable domain is DSGVTQTPKHLITATGQRVTLRCSPRSGDLSVYWYQQSLDQGLQFLIQYYNGEERAKGNILERFSAQQFPDLHSELNLSSLELGDSALYFCASSVVGRPSHNSPLHFGNGTRLTVT.

The genes are TRBV30 and TRBJ1-5; 8 bases fit TRBD1. CDR1 and CDR2 from the germline V gene are GTSNPN and SVGIG (reference sequence). J lost 6 bases, V lost 1 base, and 2 bases had no gene match. This CDR3 has 13 residues. CDR3 sequence (DNA): TGTGCCTGGAGTGGGACAGGGATTCAGCCCCAGCATTTT. This codes for CAWSGTGIQPQHF.

This chain connects TRBV19 to TRBJ2-1; possibly TRBD2 for D (6 bases). CDR1 LNHDA and CDR2 SQIVND come from the germline V gene (reference sequence). V was clipped by 0 bases and J by 1 base, with 16 bases between them. This CDR3 is 18 amino acids long. The CDR3 nucleotides read TGTGCCAGTAGTATAGATCTATGGGGGGTGCCGTCCTACAATGAGCAGTTCTTC. It specifies CASSIDLWGVPSYNEQFF.